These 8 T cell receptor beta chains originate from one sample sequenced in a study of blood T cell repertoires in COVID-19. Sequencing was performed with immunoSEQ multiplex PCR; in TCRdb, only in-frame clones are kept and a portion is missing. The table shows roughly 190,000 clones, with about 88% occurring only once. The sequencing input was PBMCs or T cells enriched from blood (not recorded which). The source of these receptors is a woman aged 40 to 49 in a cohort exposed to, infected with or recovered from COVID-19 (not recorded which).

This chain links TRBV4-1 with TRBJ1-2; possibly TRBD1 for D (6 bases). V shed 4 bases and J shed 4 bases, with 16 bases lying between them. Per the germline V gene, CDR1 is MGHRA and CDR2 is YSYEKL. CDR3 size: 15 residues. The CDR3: CASSRSGGVSYGYTF. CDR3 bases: TGCGCCAGCAGCCGTTCGGGGGGCGTTAGCTATGGCTACACCTTC.

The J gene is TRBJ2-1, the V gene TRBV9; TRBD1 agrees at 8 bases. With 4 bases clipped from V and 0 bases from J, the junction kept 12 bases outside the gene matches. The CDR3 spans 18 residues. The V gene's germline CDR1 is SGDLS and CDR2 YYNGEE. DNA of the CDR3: TGTGCCAGCAGCCCCCCCTGGACAGGGCCGACCTCCTACAATGAGCAGTTCTTC. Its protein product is CASSPPWTGPTSYNEQFF. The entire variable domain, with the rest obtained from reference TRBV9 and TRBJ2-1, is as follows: DSGVTQTPKHLITATGQRVTLRCSPRSGDLSVYWYQQSLDQGLQFLIQYYNGEERAKGNILERFSAQQFPDLHSELNLSSLELGDSALYFCASSPPWTGPTSYNEQFFGPGTRLTVL.

The CDR3 bases are TGTGCCAGCACTCTAGCGGGAGGGCCTTCCTACGAGCAGTACTTC. This sequence encodes CASTLAGGPSYEQYF. The chain uses TRBV6-5 and TRBJ2-7, with TRBD2 matching 12 bases. Germline V gives CDR1 MNHEY, CDR2 SVGAGI. This CDR3 is built from 15 residues. The J segment lost 1 base and the V segment lost 7 bases, leaving 5 bases of the junction unmatched.

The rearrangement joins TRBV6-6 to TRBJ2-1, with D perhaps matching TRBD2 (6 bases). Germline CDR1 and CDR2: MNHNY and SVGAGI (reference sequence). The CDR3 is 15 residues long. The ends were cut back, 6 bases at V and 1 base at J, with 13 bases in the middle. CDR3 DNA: TGTGCCAGCAGCCTGGGGGGTAGGTCCTACAATGAGCAGTTCTTC. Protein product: CASSLGGRSYNEQFF.

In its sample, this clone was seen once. CDR3 DNA: TGTGCCAGCAGCCCCCGGGACAGCTACTCTGGAAACACCATATATTTT. Translated, it gives CASSPRDSYSGNTIYF. The V call is TRBV3-1 (or the pseudogene TRBV3-2), the J call TRBJ1-3; TRBD1 matches 7 bases. J gave up 0 bases and V 4 bases, and 6 bases lay outside the gene matches. This CDR3 has 16 residues. Germline CDR1 and CDR2: LGHDT and YNNKEL (reference sequence).

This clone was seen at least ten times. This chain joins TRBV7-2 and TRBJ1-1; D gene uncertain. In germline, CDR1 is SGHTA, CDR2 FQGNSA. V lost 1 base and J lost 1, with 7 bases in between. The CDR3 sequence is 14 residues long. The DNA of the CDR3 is TGTGCCAGCAGCTTAGTCTACAGGAACACTGAAGCTTTCTTT. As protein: CASSLVYRNTEAFF. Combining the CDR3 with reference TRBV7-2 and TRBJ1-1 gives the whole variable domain GAGVSQSPSNKVTEKGKDVELRCDPISGHTALYWYRQSLGQGLEFLIYFQGNSAPDKSGLPSDRFSAERTGGSVSTLTIQRTQQEDSAVYLCASSLVYRNTEAFFGQGTRLTVV.

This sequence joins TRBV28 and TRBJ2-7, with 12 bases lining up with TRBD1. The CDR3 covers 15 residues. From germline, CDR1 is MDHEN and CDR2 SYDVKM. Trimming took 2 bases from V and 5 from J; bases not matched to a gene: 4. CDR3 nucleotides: TGTGCCAGCAGTTTACTTGGGACAGGGGGCCACGAGCAGTACTTC. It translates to CASSLLGTGGHEQYF.

The CDR3 is CATSARGQETQYF. CDR3 bases: TGTGCCACCTCTGCCAGGGGGCAAGAGACCCAGTACTTC. The chain carries TRBV15 and TRBJ2-5, with 7 bases fitting TRBD1. CDR1 is LNHNV, CDR2 YYDKDF, per germline (reference sequence). The CDR3 runs 13 residues. Trimming took 8 bases from V and 2 from J; bases not matched to a gene: 5.